The 28 T cell receptor beta chains below all came from one sample that was sequenced in a study of T cell responses to AZD1222 COVID-19 vaccine. Generated by immunoSEQ multiplex PCR, the TCRdb table keeps only in-frame clones and is missing some. The sample lists approximately 92,000 clones, roughly 91% occurring once. The sequencing here drew on peripheral blood, taken on day 0 of AZD1222 vaccination. Receptors originate from an adult in good health.

This clone came up once. The chain has TRBV6-5 and TRBJ1-2; D remains ambiguous. V was clipped by 4 bases and J by 8 bases, with 23 bases between them. The length of the CDR3 is 16 residues. CDR1 and CDR2 (germline): MNHEY, SVGAGI. CDR3 DNA sequence: TGTGCCAGCAGTTTAGTTTTTCGTTCTCAAGCGAGGGGCTACACCTTC. This codes for CASSLVFRSQARGYTF.

This clone was detected a few times. This chain connects TRBV7-9 to TRBJ2-5; a weak D match, TRBD1 (5 bases). V was trimmed by 0 bases and J by 7 bases, leaving 18 bases between them. Germline assignment: CDR1 SEHNR and CDR2 FQNEAQ (reference sequence). This CDR3 spans 16 amino acids. CDR3 sequence: CASSLALQGPSLTQYF. Written as DNA, the CDR3 is TGTGCCAGCAGCTTAGCGCTTCAGGGCCCCTCCTTGACCCAGTACTTC.

Only a few counts were recorded for this clone. The rearrangement uses TRBV5-1 and TRBJ1-4; 12 bases align to TRBD1. The CDR3 totals 15 residues. Germline loops: CDR1 SGHRS, CDR2 YFSETQ. V trimming: 4 bases; J trimming: 6 bases; junction bases outside the gene matches: 4. Here the CDR3 DNA reads TGCGCCAGCAGCGCGGGGACAGGGGGCGATGAAAAACTGTTTTTT. This gives the protein CASSAGTGGDEKLFF.

The rearrangement uses TRBV30 and TRBJ1-2; D is unclear. V gave up 4 bases and J gave up 1 base, with 7 bases separating them. The length of the CDR3 is 12 residues. CDR1 and CDR2 from the germline V gene are GTSNPN and SVGIG (reference sequence). CDR3 nucleotides: TGTGCCTGGAATGACGGTAACTATGGCTACACCTTC. Protein: CAWNDGNYGYTF.

V gene TRBV7-3 combines with J gene TRBJ1-1; perhaps TRBD1 as D (5 bases). V was pared by 4 bases and J by 5 bases, with 14 bases between. Germline assignment: CDR1 SGHTA and CDR2 FQGTGA. This CDR3 has 14 amino acids. In nucleotides, the CDR3 is TGTGCCAGCAGCTCACCAGAGGGGAGAACTGAAGCTTTCTTT. It translates to CASSSPEGRTEAFF.

This clone was observed once. The chain has TRBV6-5 and TRBJ2-7; D call uncertain. This CDR3 is built from 15 residues. The V gene lost 2 bases and the J gene lost 0 bases, with 11 bases spanning the gap. CDR1 and CDR2 (germline): MNHEY, SVGAGI. The CDR3 DNA follows: TGTGCCAGCAGTTACGACGGCTCCAGCTCCTACGAGCAGTACTTC. Residues: CASSYDGSSSYEQYF.

J is TRBJ1-1 and V is TRBV7-9; 9 bases match TRBD1. CDR1 and CDR2 from the germline V gene are SEHNR and FQNEAQ (reference sequence). V lost 7 bases and J lost 3; bases outside the gene matches: 9. This CDR3 is built from 15 residues. CDR3 amino acids: CASTNPGTGYTEAFF. The DNA for the CDR3 is TGTGCCAGCACCAATCCCGGGACAGGGTACACTGAAGCTTTCTTT.

The chain is built from TRBV15 and TRBJ2-7, with D tentatively TRBD1 (6 bases). The germline CDR1 and CDR2 sequences are LNHNV and YYDKDF (reference sequence). V was clipped by 3 bases and J by 6 bases, with 12 bases between them. The CDR3 contains 13 residues. The DNA for the CDR3 is TGTGCCACCAGCAGTCACAGGGTTGGCGAGCAGTACTTC. It yields the protein CATSSHRVGEQYF. The full variable domain, in which reference TRBV15 and TRBJ2-7 provide the parts outside the CDR3, is DAMVIQNPRYQVTQFGKPVTLSCSQTLNHNVMYWYQQKSSQAPKLLFHYYDKDFNNEADTPDNFQSRRPNTSFCFLDIRSPGLGDTAMYLCATSSHRVGEQYFGPGTRLTVT.

The chain uses TRBV6-2 or TRBV6-3 and TRBJ2-6; no reliable D call. CDR1 and CDR2 from the germline V gene are MNHEY and SVGEGT. The CDR3 extends over 15 amino acids. V was clipped by 0 bases and J by 2 bases, with 5 bases between them. In nucleotides, the CDR3 is TGTGCCAGCAGTTACTCTGGGGCTGGGGCCAACGTCCTGACTTTC. The encoded protein is CASSYSGAGANVLTF.

The V call is TRBV2, the J call TRBJ2-7, with D possibly being TRBD1 (5 bases). The V and J ends lost 6 bases and 3 bases respectively, with 6 bases between them. The CDR3 has 11 amino acids. Germline CDR1 reads SNHLY; CDR2 reads FYNNEI. The CDR3 coding sequence is TGTGCCAGCAGAACAGGCTACGAGCAGTACTTC. As protein: CASRTGYEQYF.

A single count supports this clone. This chain uses TRBV7-8 with TRBJ1-2, with D possibly TRBD1 on 5 matching bases. The V gene's germline CDR1 is SGHVS and CDR2 FQNEAQ. The V and J ends lost 3 bases and 6 bases respectively, with 23 bases between them. The CDR3 covers 17 residues. For the CDR3, the DNA is TGTGCCAGCAGCTTGGGGGTAGTCGGTCAGAAGAGGGATGGCTACACCTTC. Its translation is CASSLGVVGQKRDGYTF.

V usage is TRBV7-3 and J usage is TRBJ2-5; 8 bases align to TRBD1. The CDR3 runs 14 residues. CDR1 SGHTA and CDR2 FQGTGA come from the germline V gene. V lost 5 bases and J lost 2; bases outside the gene matches: 4. The CDR3 sequence: CASSPGTGQETQYF. DNA of the CDR3: TGTGCCAGCAGCCCGGGGACAGGTCAAGAGACCCAGTACTTC. Full variable domain (missing parts from reference TRBV7-3 and TRBJ2-5): GAGVSQTPSNKVTEKGKYVELRCDPISGHTALYWYRQSLGQGPEFLIYFQGTGAADDSGLPNDRFFAVRPEGSVSTLKIQRTERGDSAVYLCASSPGTGQETQYFGPGTRLLVL.

The J gene is TRBJ1-4, the V gene TRBV5-1; tentative D call: TRBD1 (6 bases). V was shortened by 6 bases and J by 5 bases, with 11 bases between the two germline ends. The CDR3 covers 13 residues. CDR1 and CDR2 from the germline V gene are SGHRS and YFSETQ. CDR3 amino acids: CASTPGGNEKLFF. For the CDR3, the DNA is TGCGCCAGCACCCCGGGGGGCAATGAAAAACTGTTTTTT.

The chain combines TRBV9 with TRBJ2-2; the D is unclear. This CDR3 is built from 13 residues. The germline V gene encodes CDR1 SGDLS and CDR2 YYNGEE. Deletions cut 3 bases from V and 1 base from J, with 4 bases between. For the CDR3, the DNA is TGTGCCAGCAGCGCCGAGAACACCGGGGAGCTGTTTTTT. The encoded protein is CASSAENTGELFF.

V usage is TRBV19 and J usage is TRBJ1-5, with D perhaps matching TRBD1 (6 bases). CDR1 and CDR2 from the germline V gene are LNHDA and SQIVND (reference sequence). This CDR3 spans 15 amino acids. V lost 3 bases and J lost 3, with 12 bases in between. Here the CDR3 reads CASSIRTEPNQPQHF. The CDR3 nucleotides are TGTGCCAGTAGTATTAGGACAGAACCCAATCAGCCCCAGCATTTT.

This chain uses TRBV28 with TRBJ2-5; 10 bases are shared with TRBD1. Germline CDR1 reads MDHEN; CDR2 reads SYDVKM. The CDR3 extends over 16 amino acids. Trimming took 5 bases from V and 5 from J; bases not matched to a gene: 11. Here the CDR3 reads CASSPRQGAGGETQYF. In DNA, the CDR3 is TGTGCCAGCAGTCCCCGACAGGGGGCCGGTGGTGAGACCCAGTACTTC.

This chain joins TRBV6-5 and TRBJ2-7; D possibly corresponds to TRBD1 (6 bases). Germline V gene sequence: CDR1 MNHEY, CDR2 SVGAGI. The CDR3 runs 13 residues. V was shortened by 4 bases and J by 4 bases, with 11 bases between the two germline ends. The CDR3 nucleotides are TGTGCCAGCAGTTTTGGCAGGGGATACGAGCAGTACTTC. It specifies CASSFGRGYEQYF.

A single count supports this clone. V and J are TRBV7-9 and TRBJ1-1; D not resolved. Between the trimmed V and J ends, which lost 4 bases and 4 bases, there was a span of 16 bases. The CDR3 consists of 15 residues. The germline V gene encodes CDR1 SEHNR and CDR2 FQNEAQ (reference sequence). In nucleotides, the CDR3 is TGTGCCAGCAGCTCCTACCAGAGGCACTCCACTGAAGCTTTCTTT. Protein sequence: CASSSYQRHSTEAFF.

This rearrangement joins TRBV11-2 to TRBJ1-1; D is perhaps TRBD1 (5 bases). The CDR3 has 14 amino acids. The ends were cut back, 2 bases at V and 5 bases at J, with 12 bases in the middle. CDR1 is SGHAT, CDR2 FQNNGV, per germline. The CDR3 nucleotides read TGTGCCAGCAGCTTAACAGGAGGGAGGACTGAAGCTTTCTTT. Its protein product is CASSLTGGRTEAFF.

The chain employs TRBV5-1 and TRBJ1-2; TRBD1 agrees at 7 bases. This CDR3 comprises 15 residues. The junction had 7 bases not matched to a gene; V was cut back by 1 base and J by 4 bases. Germline V gene data show CDR1 as SGHRS and CDR2 as YFSETQ. CDR3: CASSLSRDSSYGYTF. CDR3 sequence (DNA): TGCGCCAGCAGCTTGTCCAGGGACAGTTCCTATGGCTACACCTTC.

The rearrangement uses TRBV27 and TRBJ1-2, with 8 bases lining up with TRBD1. Germline V gene data show CDR1 as MNHEY and CDR2 as SMNVEV (reference sequence). Germline trimming cut 2 bases from V and 2 bases from J; bases unmatched to any gene: 4. The CDR3 loop spans 15 amino acids. As DNA, the CDR3 is TGTGCCAGCAGTTTAATTGGACAGGGAAACTATGGCTACACCTTC. Translating gives CASSLIGQGNYGYTF.

J is TRBJ2-1 and V is TRBV18; D ambiguous. Germline lookup yields CDR1 KGHSH and CDR2 LQKENI. With 3 bases removed from V and 10 bases from J, the gap between germline ends came to 16 bases. The length of the CDR3 is 14 residues. The CDR3 loop is CASSPPITYREQFF. The DNA of the CDR3 is TGTGCCAGCTCACCCCCTATAACGTACCGAGAGCAGTTCTTC. Looking up the rest from reference TRBV18 and TRBJ2-1 gives the full variable domain: NAGVMQNPRHLVRRRGQEARLRCSPMKGHSHVYWYRQLPEEGLKFMVYLQKENIIDESGMPKERFSAEFPKEGPSILRIQQVVRGDSAAYFCASSPPITYREQFFGPGTRLTVL.

The V gene is TRBV20-1, the J gene TRBJ2-1; D gene unclear. The germline V and J ends were trimmed by 3 bases and 4 bases, with 4 bases remaining between them. Per germline, CDR1 DFQATT and CDR2 SNEGSKA (reference sequence). The CDR3 loop spans 11 amino acids. The DNA of the CDR3 is TGCAGTGCTAGGACATACAATGAGCAGTTCTTC. Translation: CSARTYNEQFF.

V and J are TRBV5-1 and TRBJ1-2; 7 bases are shared with TRBD1. With V trimmed by 3 bases and J by 4 bases, 9 bases remained unmatched. The CDR3 loop spans 15 amino acids. Germline V lookup: CDR1 SGHRS, CDR2 YFSETQ. The CDR3 region is CASSSPDRALYGYTF. CDR3 bases: TGCGCCAGCAGCTCACCCGACAGGGCCCTCTATGGCTACACCTTC.

This chain joins TRBV6-4 and TRBJ1-5, with D perhaps matching TRBD1 (5 bases). CDR1 is MRHNA, CDR2 SNTAGT, per germline. The CDR3 runs 14 residues. V was shortened by 6 bases and J by 0 bases, with 9 bases between the two germline ends. In DNA, the CDR3 is TGTGCCAGCAGGACAGCCTATAGCAATCAGCCCCAGCATTTT. Encoded protein: CASRTAYSNQPQHF.

The chain carries TRBV27 and TRBJ2-1; no clear D. Germline lookup yields CDR1 MNHEY and CDR2 SMNVEV (reference sequence). This CDR3 spans 13 amino acids. Trimming removed 4 bases from V and 5 bases from J, with 9 bases in between. The CDR3 loop is CASSSLAHNEQFF. In nucleotides, the CDR3 is TGTGCCAGCAGTTCTTTAGCTCACAATGAGCAGTTCTTC.

The chain employs TRBV11-2 and TRBJ1-1; D is ambiguous. Germline lookup yields CDR1 SGHAT and CDR2 FQNNGV. Trimming removed 1 base from V and 0 bases from J, with 9 bases in between. The CDR3 covers 15 residues. CDR3 bases: TGTGCCAGCAGCTTAGGGGGTATCATGAACACTGAAGCTTTCTTT. Translating it yields CASSLGGIMNTEAFF.

The chain employs TRBV5-4 and TRBJ2-2; no clear D gene. Looked up from germline, CDR1 is SGHNT and CDR2 is YYREEE (reference sequence). Trimming cost V 0 bases and J 7 bases, with 10 bases left between them. The CDR3 runs 14 residues. Here the CDR3 reads CASSLVKVNGELFF. The CDR3 DNA sequence: TGTGCCAGCAGCTTGGTAAAGGTGAACGGGGAGCTGTTTTTT.